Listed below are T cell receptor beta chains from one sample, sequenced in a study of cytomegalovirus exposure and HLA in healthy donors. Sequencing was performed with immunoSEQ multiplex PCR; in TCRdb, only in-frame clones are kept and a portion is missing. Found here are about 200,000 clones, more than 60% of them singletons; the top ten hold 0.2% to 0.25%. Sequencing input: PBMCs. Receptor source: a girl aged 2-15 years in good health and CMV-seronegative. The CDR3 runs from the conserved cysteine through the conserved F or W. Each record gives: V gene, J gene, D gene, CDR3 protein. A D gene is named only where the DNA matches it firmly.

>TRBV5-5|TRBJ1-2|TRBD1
CASSLIGQGYGYTF
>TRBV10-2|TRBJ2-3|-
CASSESKLELTSTDTQYF
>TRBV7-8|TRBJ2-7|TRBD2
CASSLAAGGPYEQYF
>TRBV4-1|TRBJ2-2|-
CASSWAGRAGELFF
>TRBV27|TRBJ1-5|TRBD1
CASSSRTGVNSNQPQHF
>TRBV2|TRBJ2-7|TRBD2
CASSVTTSGEQNSSYEQYF
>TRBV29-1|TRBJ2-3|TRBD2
CSVVLAGSTDTQYF
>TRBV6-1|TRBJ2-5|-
CASRNWGLNQETQYF
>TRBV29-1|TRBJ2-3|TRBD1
CSDSGGITDTQYF
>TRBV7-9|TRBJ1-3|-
CASSLEVGTHSGNTIYF
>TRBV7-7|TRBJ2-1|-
CASSLRLVDSVSYNEQFF
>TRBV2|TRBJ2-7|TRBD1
CATTPGTGARVQYF
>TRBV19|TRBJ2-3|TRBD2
CASSGRGASSTDTQYF
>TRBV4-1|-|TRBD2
CASSQGLAGVYEQYF
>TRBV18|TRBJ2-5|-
CASSPPGAQETQYF
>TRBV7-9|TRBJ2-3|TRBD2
CASGTASGGTDTQYF
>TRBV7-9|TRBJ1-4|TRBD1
CASSFPGQGKVGEKLFF